This T cell receptor (beta chain) was captured by sequencing in a study of shared clonotypes between healthy human individuals. Deep was the level used in running the assay. Assay: immunoSEQ multiplex PCR; the TCRdb copy retains only in-frame clones and omits some. Among 1,500,000 or so clones listed, roughly 96% were seen once. Regarding this clone: Distinct nucleotide sequences in the sample also encode this CDR3.

CD4+ cells yielded CD45RA+ naive and CD45RA-negative memory subsets. CDR1 is SGDLS, CDR2 YYNGEE, per germline. The V gene end was trimmed by 4 bases and the J gene end by 4 bases; junction bases not matched to a gene: 5. The CDR3 runs 14 residues. The chain couples TRBV9 to TRBJ2-7; 10 bases are shared with TRBD1. Sequenced: naive CD4+ T cells sorted from blood. This sample's subset: CD45RA+ positively selected. This sequence was found in a man under 40 in good health. The CDR3: CASSPGQGTYEQYF. The CDR3 DNA is TGTGCCAGCAGCCCGGGACAGGGGACTTACGAGCAGTACTTC. Complete variable domain (other parts from reference TRBV9 and TRBJ2-7): DSGVTQTPKHLITATGQRVTLRCSPRSGDLSVYWYQQSLDQGLQFLIQYYNGEERAKGNILERFSAQQFPDLHSELNLSSLELGDSALYFCASSPGQGTYEQYFGPGTRLTVT.